The 32 T cell receptor beta chains below come from one sample, sequenced in a study of blood T cell repertoires in COVID-19. Assay used: immunoSEQ multiplex PCR; TCRdb lists only in-frame clones, some missing. Here the sample spans around 100,000 clones, about 85% being singletons. The sequencing input was peripheral blood. The receptors come from a man aged 45-60 years in a cohort sampled during active COVID-19.

The rearrangement uses TRBV9 and TRBJ2-1, with 12 bases matching TRBD2. V was pared by 0 bases and J by 8 bases, with 3 bases of the junction left unmatched. This CDR3 is 15 amino acids long. Looked up from germline, CDR1 is SGDLS and CDR2 is YYNGEE. The CDR3 DNA reads TGTGCCAGCAGCGTAGTCCTAGCGGGGGGGCATGAGCAGTTCTTC. Its translation is CASSVVLAGGHEQFF.

This chain joins TRBV5-4 and TRBJ1-6; 9 bases are shared with TRBD1. Germline assignment: CDR1 SGHNT and CDR2 YYREEE (reference sequence). The CDR3 loop spans 16 amino acids. The V segment lost 3 bases and the J segment 7 bases; nucleotides outside the gene matches: 8. The CDR3 here is CASSSSGTGRNSPLHF. For the CDR3, the DNA is TGTGCCAGCAGCTCTTCAGGGACAGGGAGAAATTCACCCCTCCACTTT.

The V call is TRBV5-1, the J call TRBJ1-2; D gene unclear. The CDR3 length is 14 residues. Trimming left V 0 bases short and J 4 bases short, with 10 bases between. Germline V gives CDR1 SGHRS, CDR2 YFSETQ. The CDR3 loop is CASSLDADSYGYTF. The CDR3 coding sequence is TGCGCCAGCAGCTTGGATGCAGATTCCTATGGCTACACCTTC.

This clone was seen only a few times. The V call is TRBV7-8, the J call TRBJ2-7; TRBD2 matches at 11 bases. The CDR3 totals 15 residues. J lost 7 bases, V lost 5 bases, and 10 bases had no gene match. The V gene's germline CDR1 is SGHVS and CDR2 FQNEAQ. The DNA of the CDR3 is TGTGCCAGCAGCCAGACTAGCGGGGCGGCGGAAGAGCAGTACTTC. Protein sequence: CASSQTSGAAEEQYF.

V is TRBV27 and J is TRBJ1-2, with 11 bases aligning to TRBD1. The CDR3 loop spans 14 amino acids. Germline trimming cut 6 bases from V and 8 bases from J; bases unmatched to any gene: 8. The germline V gene encodes CDR1 MNHEY and CDR2 SMNVEV (reference sequence). The CDR3 here is CASSRIGTGGGYTF. As DNA, the CDR3 is TGTGCCAGCAGCCGAATCGGGACAGGGGGAGGCTACACCTTC.

This sequence joins TRBV29-1 and TRBJ2-2; possibly TRBD2 for D (5 bases). The length of the CDR3 is 12 residues. In germline, CDR1 is SQVTM, CDR2 ANQGSEA. The germline V and J ends were trimmed by 8 bases and 7 bases, with 14 bases remaining between them. CDR3: CSIHRGVGELFF. CDR3 nucleotides: TGCAGCATCCACCGGGGAGTCGGGGAGCTGTTTTTT.

This chain connects TRBV9 to TRBJ2-3, with 8 bases aligning to TRBD1. The germline V gene encodes CDR1 SGDLS and CDR2 YYNGEE. The J segment lost 2 bases and the V segment lost 3 bases, leaving 5 bases of the junction unmatched. The CDR3 consists of 15 residues. In nucleotides, the CDR3 is TGTGCCAGCAGCGCCCAGACAGGGGTCACAGATACGCAGTATTTT. Residues: CASSAQTGVTDTQYF.

The chain combines TRBV18 with TRBJ1-2; D might be TRBD1 (5 bases). Germline V CDR1 and CDR2: KGHSH, LQKENI. Trimming took 1 base from V and 7 from J, leaving 16 bases between them. CDR3 length equals 15 residues. The CDR3 is CASSPLDKIGSGYTF. The CDR3 bases are TGTGCCAGCTCACCACTGGACAAGATCGGAAGTGGCTACACCTTC.

This clone has only a few counts. This sequence joins TRBV4-1 and TRBJ1-5; 8 bases are shared with TRBD1. V lost 0 bases, J lost 5 bases, and 12 bases stayed unmatched. Germline V gene sequence: CDR1 MGHRA, CDR2 YSYEKL. The length of the CDR3 is 18 residues. CDR3 protein: CASSQEAPGQVGHQPQHF. DNA for the CDR3: TGCGCCAGCAGCCAAGAAGCTCCGGGACAGGTGGGCCATCAGCCCCAGCATTTT.

The chain uses TRBV6-2 or TRBV6-3 and TRBJ1-5; TRBD1 aligns across 9 bases. The CDR3 loop spans 15 amino acids. Germline trimming cut 2 bases from V and 2 bases from J; bases unmatched to any gene: 1. CDR1 and CDR2 from the germline V gene are MNHEY and SVGEGT. In DNA form, the CDR3 reads TGTGCCAGCAGTTACAGACAGGGGGGCAATCAGCCCCAGCATTTT. Translated, it gives CASSYRQGGNQPQHF.

This clone has a handful of counts. The chain has TRBV10-1 and TRBJ2-6; possible D gene TRBD2, 5 bases. Germline V lookup: CDR1 WNHNN, CDR2 SYGVQD (reference sequence). The ends were cut back, 0 bases at V and 1 base at J, with 10 bases in the middle. There are 17 residues in the CDR3. Here the CDR3 reads CASSESYGESGANVLTF. CDR3 bases: TGCGCCAGCAGTGAGTCGTACGGGGAGTCTGGGGCCAACGTCCTGACTTTC.

The CDR3 loop reads CASSTTAPGTGNYNEQFF. The CDR3 DNA reads as TGTGCCAGCAGCACAACAGCGCCCGGGACAGGGAACTACAATGAGCAGTTCTTC. The chain joins TRBV3-1 (or the pseudogene TRBV3-2) to TRBJ2-1; 9 bases are shared with TRBD1. The length of the CDR3 is 18 residues. The J segment lost 3 bases and the V segment lost 5 bases, leaving 14 bases of the junction unmatched. Germline CDR1 LGHDT, CDR2 YNNKEL (reference sequence).

This chain uses TRBV6-1 with TRBJ2-1, with 8 bases lining up with TRBD1. Germline CDR1 and CDR2: MNHNS and SASEGT. J lost 9 bases, V lost 2 bases, and 12 bases had no gene match. This CDR3 has 16 amino acids. The CDR3 coding sequence is TGTGCCAGCAGTGAACGTCCGGACAGGGCCGCTGGTGAGCAGTTCTTC. It encodes CASSERPDRAAGEQFF.

In its sample, this clone was seen once. The chain employs TRBV10-3 and TRBJ2-1; D remains unclear. CDR3 length: 12 residues. Germline V gene data show CDR1 as ENHRY and CDR2 as SYGVKD. V lost 1 base, J lost 8 bases, and 6 bases lay in between. The CDR3 DNA is TGTGCCATCAGTGAGTTGAGCGATGAGCAGTTCTTC. Amino acid sequence: CAISELSDEQFF.

This clone was counted a few times. The chain employs TRBV6-5 and TRBJ2-1, with TRBD1 matching over 9 bases. The CDR3 spans 15 residues. Germline loops: CDR1 MNHEY, CDR2 SVGAGI. With V trimmed by 10 bases and J by 3 bases, 10 bases remained unmatched. This CDR3 is CATTRQTGGYNEQFF. As DNA, the CDR3 is TGTGCCACCACCAGACAGACAGGGGGCTACAATGAGCAGTTCTTC.

The chain combines TRBV5-1 with TRBJ2-7; possibly TRBD2 for D (5 bases). Trimming pared 4 bases from V and 3 bases from J, leaving 20 bases between. CDR1 is SGHRS, CDR2 YFSETQ, per germline. This CDR3 is 16 amino acids long. The CDR3 reads CASSRTPPGSGYEQYF. The CDR3 DNA reads TGCGCCAGCAGCCGAACCCCTCCGGGGTCGGGCTACGAGCAGTACTTC.

The rearrangement uses TRBV9 and TRBJ2-2, with 11 bases matching TRBD2. Germline values: CDR1 SGDLS, CDR2 YYNGEE. J was trimmed by 6 bases and V by 4 bases; bases with no gene match: 14. CDR3 length: 18 amino acids. In nucleotides, the CDR3 is TGTGCCAGCAGCTTGACTAGCGGGACCCTCGGGGGGGCCGGGGAGCTGTTTTTT. Protein product: CASSLTSGTLGGAGELFF.

The table lists this clone with a few counts. The V and J genes are TRBV12-3 or TRBV12-4 and TRBJ1-6; a possible D gene is TRBD1 (5 bases). The CDR3 covers 13 residues. V was clipped by 11 bases and J by 7 bases, with 15 bases between them. The CDR3 DNA is TGTGCCTCCCGGCGGGGGTGGAATTCACCCCTCCACTTT. Translated: CASRRGWNSPLHF.

The J gene is TRBJ2-5, the V gene TRBV6-6; 7 positions match TRBD2. J gave up 5 bases and V 5 bases, and 11 bases lay outside the gene matches. The germline V gene encodes CDR1 MNHNY and CDR2 SVGAGI (reference sequence). The length of the CDR3 is 15 residues. CDR3 region: CASSTGTTKRETQYF. The CDR3 coding sequence is TGTGCCAGCAGTACCGGGACTACTAAACGGGAGACCCAGTACTTC.

This clone came up once. The CDR3 DNA is TGTGCCAGCAGCCCGCGGGGAGGGCAGGTTGAAAACATTCAGTACTTC. Translating it yields CASSPRGGQVENIQYF. This rearrangement joins TRBV7-2 to TRBJ2-4; 7 bases align to TRBD2. This CDR3 comprises 16 residues. The germline V gene has CDR1 SGHTA and CDR2 FQGNSA. V lost 5 bases to trimming and J lost 5 bases; unmatched junction nucleotides: 12.

This clone came up once. The V call is TRBV25-1, the J call TRBJ2-1, with TRBD1 as a possible D gene (6 bases). V lost 8 bases, J lost 3 bases, and 17 bases lay in between. Per the germline V gene, CDR1 is MGHDK and CDR2 is SYGVNS. CDR3 size: 15 residues. CDR3 DNA: TGTGCCAGCGGGCCATCAGGGGTAGACTACAATGAGCAGTTCTTC. Protein: CASGPSGVDYNEQFF.

The rearrangement links TRBV9 to TRBJ1-1; D is ambiguous. Trimming pared 3 bases from V and 3 bases from J, leaving 15 bases between. From germline, CDR1 is SGDLS and CDR2 YYNGEE. The CDR3 sequence is 15 residues long. In DNA form, the CDR3 reads TGTGCCAGCAGCGAGACTCAGCGGGTGGACACTGAAGCTTTCTTT. Translation: CASSETQRVDTEAFF.

This clone is a singleton in its sample. The rearrangement uses TRBV7-2 and TRBJ1-2; tentatively, D is TRBD1 (6 bases). The germline V and J ends were trimmed by 4 bases and 13 bases, with 16 bases remaining between them. CDR3 length equals 12 residues. CDR1 is SGHTA and CDR2 is FQGNSA in the germline V gene. For the CDR3, the DNA is TGTGCCAGCAGCTCACAGGGTTTCGGGCGCACCTTC. This translates into CASSSQGFGRTF.

This sequence joins TRBV4-2 and TRBJ2-3; 16 nucleotides align to TRBD2. This CDR3 is 17 amino acids long. CDR1 LGHNA and CDR2 YNFKEQ come from the germline V gene. V lost 5 bases, J lost 1 base, and 3 bases stayed unmatched. The CDR3 region has the DNA TGTGCCAGCAGCATGGGACTAGCGGGGGGGGGCACAGATACGCAGTATTTT. Encoded protein: CASSMGLAGGGTDTQYF.

The gene calls are TRBV6-5 and TRBJ2-5, with 10 bases matching TRBD2. The germline gives CDR1 MNHEY, CDR2 SVGAGI. Trimming at V came to 2 bases and at J to 1 base, leaving 1 base not matched to a gene. The CDR3 is made up of 15 amino acids. DNA for the CDR3: TGTGCCAGCAGTTACCTAGCGGGGGCCCAAGAGACCCAGTACTTC. Amino acids: CASSYLAGAQETQYF.

The J gene is TRBJ2-7, the V gene TRBV3-1 (or the pseudogene TRBV3-2); perhaps TRBD1 as D (5 bases). Germline V gives CDR1 LGHDT, CDR2 YNNKEL (reference sequence). The CDR3 has 13 amino acids. Trimming left V 2 bases short and J 6 bases short, with 11 bases between. CDR3 DNA sequence: TGTGCCAGCAGCCAAAGGGAACAGGCCGAGCAGTACTTC. Amino acids: CASSQREQAEQYF.

The chain employs TRBV28 and TRBJ1-1, with TRBD1 matching over 9 bases. J was trimmed by 1 base and V by 8 bases; bases with no gene match: 2. The CDR3 is made up of 13 amino acids. Germline V lookup: CDR1 MDHEN, CDR2 SYDVKM. CDR3 in amino acids: CASVGQGNTEAFF. Here the CDR3 DNA reads TGTGCCAGCGTGGGACAGGGGAACACTGAAGCTTTCTTT.

This chain's CDR3 is CSVVPVEAFF. CDR3 sequence (DNA): TGCAGCGTTGTTCCTGTTGAAGCTTTCTTT. V usage is TRBV29-1 and J usage is TRBJ1-1; the D is unclear. Germline V gives CDR1 SQVTM, CDR2 ANQGSEA. The CDR3 has 10 amino acids. Deletions cut 4 bases from V and 7 bases from J, with 7 bases between.

This clone was seen just once. The chain uses TRBV15 and TRBJ1-1; unclear D gene. Germline CDR1 is LNHNV and CDR2 is YYDKDF (reference sequence). V was pared by 5 bases and J by 4 bases, with 20 bases between. The CDR3 runs 16 residues. CDR3 DNA: TGTGCCACCAGCCCGCGGACCCTAGCCCTGGCCACTGAAGCTTTCTTT. Protein: CATSPRTLALATEAFF.

On this clone: Sequence at one end of the junction differs from germline and may be a read error. This chain uses TRBV7-7 with TRBJ1-1, with TRBD1 as a possible D gene (6 bases). Per the germline V gene, CDR1 is SSHAT and CDR2 is FNYEAQ (reference sequence). The CDR3 covers 13 residues. The DNA of the CDR3 is TGTGCTAGCAGCAGACACAGGGACACTGAAGCTTTCTTT. It yields the protein CASSRHRDTEAFF.

The V and J genes are TRBV2 and TRBJ1-5; TRBD1 matches at 9 bases. The germline V gene has CDR1 SNHLY and CDR2 FYNNEI. J gave up 4 bases and V 3 bases, and 4 bases lay outside the gene matches. CDR3 length equals 15 residues. CDR3 in DNA: TGTGCCAGCAGTGAGTCCGGACAGGGGAATCAGCCCCAGCATTTT. Its protein product is CASSESGQGNQPQHF.

This clone was seen just once. The chain joins TRBV19 to TRBJ2-5, with TRBD2 as a possible D gene (6 bases). The germline V gene has CDR1 LNHDA and CDR2 SQIVND (reference sequence). Trimming took 5 bases from V and 3 from J, leaving 22 bases between them. The CDR3 runs to 17 residues. The CDR3 region is CASSATRRGREKETQYF. CDR3 nucleotide sequence: TGTGCCAGTAGTGCTACCCGGCGGGGCAGGGAGAAAGAGACCCAGTACTTC.